Below are 11 T cell receptor beta chains sequenced from a single sample in a study of T cell responses to AZD1222 COVID-19 vaccine (TCRdb year 2021). Library preparation used the immunoSEQ multiplex PCR assay. In its TCRdb copy, this immuneACCESS table keeps in-frame sequences only and misses some clones. Where compared with another copy, unresolved V genes explain less than half of these, and the others have no known cause. This sample is represented by over 110,000 clones; roughly nine tenths of them were singletons. In total, the top ten clones hold 1.5% to 2% of the sample. What this sample's time point label stands for: about 28 days (+/-7) after the second vaccine dose. The starting material was peripheral blood, obtained 28 days after the second AZD1222 dose. These TCRs come from an adult who received the AZD1222 COVID-19 vaccine.

The V gene is TRBV30, the J gene TRBJ1-6; 8 bases fit TRBD1. This CDR3 has 17 residues. V dropped 3 bases and J dropped 8; count of bases not matched to a gene: 15. The germline V gene has CDR1 GTSNPN and CDR2 SVGIG (reference sequence). The CDR3 DNA sequence: TGTGCCTGGAGCCTCGGGAGGGGAGGGACAGGCTATTCACCCCTCCACTTT. The encoded protein is CAWSLGRGGTGYSPLHF.

The chain uses TRBV6-5 and TRBJ2-1; the match to TRBD1 covers 10 bases. CDR1 is MNHEY and CDR2 is SVGAGI in the germline V gene. The V and J ends lost 2 bases and 8 bases, in that order; junction bases with no gene match: 6. The CDR3 is made up of 15 amino acids. The CDR3 DNA reads as TGTGCCAGCAGTTACGCGGGACAGGGGTTGGATGAGCAGTTCTTC. This codes for CASSYAGQGLDEQFF.

The V gene is TRBV5-1, the J gene TRBJ1-2; perhaps TRBD1 as D (6 bases). From germline, CDR1 is SGHRS and CDR2 YFSETQ. The CDR3 length is 14 residues. V lost 4 bases to trimming and J lost 2 bases, with 12 bases between them. CDR3 protein: CASSTDRSNYGYTF. CDR3 in DNA: TGCGCCAGCAGCACCGACAGGTCGAACTATGGCTACACCTTC. The whole variable domain, filled in from reference TRBV5-1 and TRBJ1-2, reads KAGVTQTPRYLIKTRGQQVTLSCSPISGHRSVSWYQQTPGQGLQFLFEYFSETQRNKGNFPGRFSGRQFSNSRSEMNVSTLELGDSALYLCASSTDRSNYGYTFGSGTRLTVV.

This chain links TRBV14 with TRBJ1-6, with 8 bases matching TRBD1. The junction had 3 bases not matched to a gene; V was cut back by 1 base and J by 1 base. The CDR3 consists of 17 residues. The germline gives CDR1 SGHDN, CDR2 FVKESK. Written as DNA, the CDR3 is TGTGCCAGCAGCCAAGGGGGACAGGTGTCCTATAATTCACCCCTCCACTTT. Its translation: CASSQGGQVSYNSPLHF.

This clone was detected only once. The chain is built from TRBV6-5 and TRBJ2-7; TRBD1 might be the D (6 bases). V was trimmed by 6 bases and J by 0 bases, leaving 12 bases between them. CDR3 length equals 14 residues. The germline V gene encodes CDR1 MNHEY and CDR2 SVGAGI. The CDR3 loop reads CASRLGQSSYEQYF. In nucleotides, the CDR3 is TGTGCCAGCAGGCTTGGACAGTCCTCCTACGAGCAGTACTTC.

V usage is TRBV2 and J usage is TRBJ2-3; 8 positions agree with TRBD1. The CDR3 runs 15 residues. Germline V CDR1 and CDR2: SNHLY, FYNNEI. V was clipped by 4 bases and J by 4 bases; unmatched bases: 7. In nucleotides, the CDR3 is TGTGCCAGCAGTGGGAGGCAGGGGGCATCAGATACGCAGTATTTT. Translation gives CASSGRQGASDTQYF.

This clone was recorded once. The chain joins TRBV3-1 (or the pseudogene TRBV3-2) to TRBJ1-2, with a possible D match to TRBD1 (6 bases). Per germline, CDR1 LGHDT and CDR2 YNNKEL (reference sequence). The CDR3 sequence is 15 residues long. V was pared by 2 bases and J by 7 bases, with 17 bases between. Here the CDR3 DNA reads TGTGCCAGCAGCCAATGGGAGCGCAGGGGTGCTGGCTACACCTTC. This translates into CASSQWERRGAGYTF.

The rearrangement uses TRBV20-1 and TRBJ2-7; tentatively, D is TRBD1 or TRBD2 (5 bases each). Germline CDR1 is DFQATT and CDR2 is SNEGSKA (reference sequence). Trimming stripped 3 bases from V and 5 bases from J, with 17 bases between. The CDR3 loop spans 14 amino acids. The CDR3 is CSASEKAVGDEQYF. The CDR3 DNA reads as TGCAGTGCTAGTGAGAAAGCCGTGGGGGACGAGCAGTACTTC.

The chain combines TRBV7-6 with TRBJ2-1, with 12 positions matching TRBD2. The CDR3 has 15 residues. Germline loops: CDR1 SGHVS, CDR2 FNYEAQ. The V segment lost 5 bases and the J segment 7 bases; nucleotides outside the gene matches: 6. DNA for the CDR3: TGTGCCAGCAGCCCAGGGACTAGCGGGTTGAATGAGCAGTTCTTC. Translation: CASSPGTSGLNEQFF.

The rearrangement uses TRBV10-3 and TRBJ2-3, with 9 bases identical to TRBD2. This CDR3 has 15 amino acids. The J segment lost 0 bases and the V segment lost 4 bases, leaving 2 bases of the junction unmatched. The germline gives CDR1 ENHRY, CDR2 SYGVKD. The CDR3 DNA is TGTGCCATCAGTGCGCTAGCGGGGAGCACAGATACGCAGTATTTT. Its translation: CAISALAGSTDTQYF.

This chain uses TRBV27 with TRBJ1-1; weak D call: TRBD1 (6 bases). The CDR3 contains 11 residues. The V and J ends lost 5 bases and 5 bases respectively, with 6 bases between them. Germline-derived CDR1 and CDR2 are MNHEY and SMNVEV (reference sequence). The CDR3 DNA reads as TGTGCCAGCAGTAGGGGGACTGAAGCTTTCTTT. Protein sequence: CASSRGTEAFF.